Shown below are 14 T cell receptor beta chains from a single sample sequenced in a study of graft-versus-host responses after intestinal transplantation. Their antigens remain unidentified. Libraries were prepared by immunoSEQ multiplex PCR; TCRdb keeps only in-frame clonotypes and omits some of them. The sample records 45,000 to 60,000 clones, about nine tenths being singletons. This sample comprised unstimulated CD4+ T cells sorted from spleen or lymph node cells, obtained before transplant. The receptors were gathered from a human donor who was the organ donor for an intestinal transplant.

The chain carries TRBV30 and TRBJ2-7, with 9 bases identical to TRBD2. Germline V lookup: CDR1 GTSNPN, CDR2 SVGIG (reference sequence). CDR3 length: 14 amino acids. Unmatched junction bases numbered 4, after V lost 3 bases and J lost 1 base. The CDR3: CAWRETSGSYEQYF. For the CDR3, the DNA is TGTGCCTGGAGGGAGACTAGCGGATCCTACGAGCAGTACTTC.

CDR3 amino acids: CASSRGLAASYEQYF. The CDR3 nucleotides read TGCGCCAGCAGCAGGGGACTAGCGGCCTCCTACGAGCAGTACTTC. The J gene is TRBJ2-7, the V gene TRBV5-1, with TRBD2 matching 11 bases. With V trimmed by 4 bases and J by 0 bases, 3 bases remained unmatched. This CDR3 region has 15 residues. Germline V gene lookup returns CDR1 SGHRS and CDR2 YFSETQ.

The chain is built from TRBV4-1 and TRBJ2-2, with TRBD2 identical over 9 bases. V gave up 2 bases and J gave up 5 bases; unmatched junction bases: 3. In germline, CDR1 is MGHRA, CDR2 YSYEKL. CDR3 length: 15 residues. The CDR3 loop is CASSQRLAETGELFF. Here the CDR3 DNA reads TGCGCCAGCAGCCAAAGACTAGCGGAGACCGGGGAGCTGTTTTTT.

The J gene is TRBJ2-1, the V gene TRBV9; D gene ambiguous. This CDR3 region has 17 residues. The germline CDR1 and CDR2 sequences are SGDLS and YYNGEE. The V end lost 0 bases, the J end lost 6 bases, and 19 bases lay between the germline ends. As DNA, the CDR3 is TGTGCCAGCAGCGTAGGGCGCTGGTCCCGCTCGAGCAATGAGCAGTTCTTC. Amino acid sequence: CASSVGRWSRSSNEQFF.

The CDR3 loop is CASSGLYEQYF. The CDR3 DNA is TGTGCCAGCAGTGGCCTCTACGAGCAGTACTTC. The V call is TRBV25-1, the J call TRBJ2-5; no clear D. The DNA end is more similar to TRBJ2-7, so the J call may be wrong. CDR1 MGHDK and CDR2 SYGVNS come from the germline V gene. The CDR3 runs 11 residues.

The genes are TRBV9 and TRBJ2-3; TRBD2 agrees at 7 bases. Trimming at V came to 0 bases and at J to 4 bases, leaving 5 bases not matched to a gene. This CDR3 contains 15 residues. CDR1 and CDR2 from the germline V gene are SGDLS and YYNGEE. In DNA form, the CDR3 reads TGTGCCAGCAGCGTAGACGGGAGGAGGGCAGATACGCAGTATTTT. Its protein product is CASSVDGRRADTQYF.

V usage is TRBV5-1 and J usage is TRBJ1-2; D gene uncertain. This CDR3 has 13 residues. V was shortened by 2 bases and J by 1 base, with 6 bases between the two germline ends. Germline lookup yields CDR1 SGHRS and CDR2 YFSETQ. The chain's CDR3 is CASSLVYNYGYTF. The CDR3 bases are TGCGCCAGCAGCTTAGTCTATAACTATGGCTACACCTTC.

The gene calls are TRBV28 and TRBJ2-7; 12 nucleotides match TRBD2. Losses at the gene ends were 7 bases for V and 4 bases for J; bases not matched to a gene: 5. The germline CDR1 and CDR2 sequences are MDHEN and SYDVKM. The CDR3 extends over 14 amino acids. The CDR3, as DNA: TGTGCCAGCAACTCTGGGACTAGCGGGTACGAGCAGTACTTC. Amino acid sequence: CASNSGTSGYEQYF. Full variable domain (remainder filled in from reference TRBV28 and TRBJ2-7): DVKVTQSSRYLVKRTGEKVFLECVQDMDHENMFWYRQDPGLGLRLIYFSYDVKMKEKGDIPEGYSVSREKKERFSLILESASTNQTSMYLCASNSGTSGYEQYFGPGTRLTVT.

The chain employs TRBV28 and TRBJ2-3; 7 bases align to TRBD2. The CDR3 totals 15 residues. Unmatched junction bases numbered 8, after V lost 6 bases and J lost 2 bases. CDR1 is MDHEN and CDR2 is SYDVKM in the germline V gene. The CDR3 coding sequence is TGTGCCAGCAGCCTCGGGAGGACCTTCACAGATACGCAGTATTTT. This codes for CASSLGRTFTDTQYF.

The rearrangement links TRBV6-5 to TRBJ2-1; D not resolved. The CDR3 runs 12 residues. From germline, CDR1 is MNHEY and CDR2 SVGAGI. Deletions cut 3 bases from V and 10 bases from J, with 10 bases between. The CDR3, as DNA: TGTGCCAGCAGTTATCTCGGGTCCGAGCAGTTCTTC. This codes for CASSYLGSEQFF.

This clone appeared a few times. The genes are TRBV25-1 and TRBJ1-4; no firm D call. Germline values: CDR1 MGHDK, CDR2 SYGVNS. This CDR3 is built from 14 residues. Trimming cost V 2 bases and J 0 bases, with 4 bases left between them. The DNA of the CDR3 is TGTGCCAGCAGTGAAGGCCCAACTAATGAAAAACTGTTTTTT. It translates to CASSEGPTNEKLFF.

This chain connects TRBV4-2 to TRBJ2-1; D remains unclear. Per germline, CDR1 LGHNA and CDR2 YNFKEQ. Trimming removed 3 bases at V and 1 base at J, with 4 bases between. The CDR3 consists of 13 residues. CDR3 coding DNA: TGTGCCAGCAGCCATATATCCTACAATGAGCAGTTCTTC. Translation gives CASSHISYNEQFF.

The chain recombines TRBV18 with TRBJ1-1; unclear D gene. CDR3 length equals 14 residues. Germline lookup yields CDR1 KGHSH and CDR2 LQKENI. V lost 0 bases and J lost 0, with 5 bases in between. The DNA of the CDR3 is TGTGCCAGCTCACCACCGAGTTTGAACACTGAAGCTTTCTTT. This encodes CASSPPSLNTEAFF. Together with reference TRBV18 and TRBJ1-1, the CDR3 gives the full variable domain: NAGVMQNPRHLVRRRGQEARLRCSPMKGHSHVYWYRQLPEEGLKFMVYLQKENIIDESGMPKERFSAEFPKEGPSILRIQQVVRGDSAAYFCASSPPSLNTEAFFGQGTRLTVV.

The rearrangement links TRBV7-2 to TRBJ2-2; D is ambiguous. The germline V and J ends were trimmed by 0 bases and 2 bases, with 4 bases remaining between them. The CDR3 consists of 14 residues. Germline V lookup: CDR1 SGHTA, CDR2 FQGNSA. CDR3 DNA: TGTGCCAGCAGCTTAGCCCCCAACACCGGGGAGCTGTTTTTT. It is translated as CASSLAPNTGELFF.